This T cell receptor beta chain was recorded in a study of T cells in Graves' hyperthyroidism and ophthalmopathy. The PBMCs were sourced from fresh peripheral blood (around 10 ml). Researchers amplified the TCR beta CDR3 regions from RNA transcripts. An initial round of RT-PCR targeting the TCR CDR3 relied on the HTBI primer set. A single record per CDR3 protein comes from TCRdb applying MiXCR to the multiplex PCR reads. The table includes around 520,000 distinct CDR3 sequences, roughly an eighth detected once. Many counts were recorded for this clonotype. V lost 1 base and J 3 bases, leaving 12 bases between the germline ends. CDR1 and CDR2 (germline): SGHDN, FVKESK. This CDR3 is 16 amino acids long.

The origin of this receptor is a woman between 18 and 29 years old with Graves' hyperthyroidism. Source material: blood. The rearrangement links TRBV14 to TRBJ2-2; D may correspond to TRBD1 or TRBD2 (5 bases each). As DNA, the CDR3 is TGTGCCAGCAGCCAAGGGGGGAGAGGTTACACCGGGGAGCTGTTTTTT. It specifies CASSQGGRGYTGELFF.